These T cell receptor beta chains were read from a single sample in a study of long-term antiretroviral therapy in people with HIV. TCRdb keeps only in-frame clones here, not all; method: immunoSEQ multiplex PCR. The sample shows just under 30,000 clones, approximately 86% of them seen only once. The specimen was unsorted PBMCs, collected approximately 5 years before starting antiretroviral therapy. These receptors all stem from a man aged 50 to 60 with HIV. Both conserved end residues are part of each CDR3. The order of the fields is V gene, J gene, D gene, clone size, CDR3 protein, CDR3 DNA. The D gene is left open where the match is weak. Rows give clone size only sometimes, using once, few, many, or a class for an expanded clone.

>TRBV18|TRBJ1-1|TRBD1|.
CASSPEQGTTEAFF
TGTGCCAGCTCACCAGAACAGGGGACCACTGAAGCTTTCTTT
>TRBV19|TRBJ1-2|.|.
CASSIAAGVYGYTF
TGTGCCAGTAGTATAGCCGCAGGGGTCTATGGCTACACCTTC
>TRBV11-3|TRBJ2-6|.|.
CASSPGGSGANVLTF
TGTGCCAGCAGCCCAGGAGGCTCTGGGGCCAACGTCCTGACTTTC
>TRBV5-4|TRBJ2-6|.|.
CASSPSITGRSGANVLTF
TGTGCCAGCAGCCCCTCAATAACAGGGCGGTCTGGGGCCAACGTCCTGACTTTC
>TRBV7-6|TRBJ1-6|.|once
CASSLASPYNSPLHF
TGTGCCAGCAGCTTAGCGAGCCCCTATAATTCACCCCTCCACTTT
>TRBV6-1|TRBJ1-2|.|few
CASSPTGVDYGYTF
TGTGCCAGCAGCCCAACGGGAGTGGACTATGGCTACACCTTC
>TRBV4-3|TRBJ1-1|TRBD1|.
CASSLYDRGLTEAFF
TGCGCCAGCAGCCTTTATGACAGGGGGCTCACTGAAGCTTTCTTT
>TRBV5-1|TRBJ2-7|TRBD2|.
CASSPEAGGPHEQYF
TGCGCCAGCAGCCCGGAGGCGGGGGGGCCCCACGAGCAGTACTTC
>TRBV5-1|TRBJ2-3|TRBD1|.
CASMRQGSTDTQYF
TGCGCCAGCATGCGACAGGGTTCCACAGATACGCAGTATTTT
>TRBV29-1|TRBJ2-5|TRBD1|once
CSASRGQETQYF
TGCAGCGCCAGCAGGGGGCAAGAGACCCAGTACTTC
>TRBV7-2|TRBJ2-7|.|once
CASSLASAYEQYF
TGTGCCAGCAGCTTAGCTAGCGCCTACGAGCAGTACTTC
>TRBV29-1|TRBJ2-1|TRBD2|.
CSVGKRESPVLGEQFF
TGCAGCGTTGGGAAGCGGGAGTCTCCTGTCTTGGGTGAGCAGTTCTTC
>TRBV5-4|TRBJ2-7|.|.
CASSLYGQYEQYF
TGTGCCAGCAGCTTGTACGGGCAGTACGAGCAGTACTTC
>TRBV7-2|TRBJ1-5|.|.
CASSSGVHSNQPQHF
TGTGCCAGCAGCTCGGGAGTTCATAGCAATCAGCCCCAGCATTTT
>TRBV14|TRBJ1-2|.|.
CASGLGNYGYTF
TGTGCCAGCGGCCTCGGGAACTATGGCTACACCTTC
>TRBV5-4|TRBJ2-5|.|.
CASSSGLQETQYF
TGTGCCAGCAGCTCGGGACTCCAAGAGACCCAGTACTTC
>TRBV5-6|TRBJ2-3|.|.
CASSLGWKRVITSTDTQYF
TGTGCCAGCAGCTTGGGCTGGAAGCGGGTTATTACTAGCACAGATACGCAGTATTTT
>TRBV13|TRBJ2-1|.|.
CASSPTGTGNNEQFF
TGTGCCAGCAGCCCAACCGGGACTGGGAACAATGAGCAGTTCTTC
>TRBV9|TRBJ2-4|.|.
CASSPQGGWNIQYF
TGTGCCAGCAGCCCCCAGGGGGGGTGGAACATTCAGTACTTC
>TRBV5-6|TRBJ2-3|.|.
CASSKTLTDTQYF
TGTGCCAGCAGCAAGACTTTGACAGATACGCAGTATTTT
>TRBV5-4|TRBJ1-2|TRBD1|.
CATSDRVDGYTF
TGTGCCACCTCGGACAGGGTTGATGGCTACACCTTC
>TRBV6-6|TRBJ1-3|.|.
CASSYGQAGNTIYF
TGTGCCAGCAGTTACGGACAAGCTGGAAACACCATATATTTT
>TRBV18|TRBJ2-7|TRBD2|.
CASSPPRTSGSTYEQYF
TGTGCCAGCTCACCACCTCGGACTAGCGGGTCAACCTACGAGCAGTACTTC
>TRBV28|TRBJ1-3|TRBD1|.
CASSRDRTSGNTIYF
TGTGCCAGCAGCCGGGACAGGACCTCTGGAAACACCATATATTTT
>TRBV30|TRBJ2-3|.|.
CAWSNGGTDTQYF
TGTGCCTGGAGTAACGGGGGCACAGATACGCAGTATTTT
>TRBV19|TRBJ2-5|TRBD2|.
CASRREIGETQYF
TGTGCCAGTAGGCGGGAGATCGGGGAGACCCAGTACTTC
>TRBV28|TRBJ2-7|.|.
CASSLRVYEQYF
TGTGCCAGCAGTTTAAGAGTTTACGAGCAGTACTTC
>TRBV10-3|TRBJ1-1|.|.
CAISEIQGLMNTEAFF
TGTGCCATCAGTGAGATCCAGGGCCTTATGAACACTGAAGCTTTCTTT
>TRBV5-1|TRBJ2-2|TRBD1|.
CASSLGQVETGELFF
TGCGCCAGCAGCCTGGGACAGGTTGAAACCGGGGAGCTGTTTTTT
>TRBV7-2|TRBJ2-4|.|.
CASSPVGAKNIQYF
TGTGCCAGCAGTCCGGTTGGGGCCAAAAACATTCAGTACTTC
>TRBV30|TRBJ2-5|.|once
CAWITLGQPQETQYF
TGTGCCTGGATCACCCTGGGACAACCACAAGAGACCCAGTACTTC
>TRBV30|TRBJ1-6|.|.
CAWCPGGGNSPLHF
TGTGCCTGGTGTCCGGGGGGGGGAAATTCACCCCTCCACTTT
>TRBV6-4|TRBJ1-2|.|.
CASRTSQRAHGYTF
TGTGCCAGCAGAACGAGCCAGAGGGCCCATGGCTACACCTTC
>TRBV5-1|TRBJ2-2|.|few
CASSPLGPDTGELFF
TGCGCCAGCAGCCCCCTAGGGCCTGACACCGGGGAGCTGTTTTTT
>TRBV28|TRBJ1-4|TRBD1|.
CASSGTGYEKLFF
TGTGCCAGTTCCGGGACAGGGTATGAAAAACTGTTTTTT
>TRBV7-3|TRBJ1-2|TRBD1|few
CASSLDRGYGYTF
TGTGCCAGCAGCTTAGACAGGGGATATGGCTACACCTTC
>TRBV18|TRBJ2-5|TRBD1|.
CASSPLGTEQETQYF
TGTGCCAGCTCACCCCTCGGGACAGAACAAGAGACCCAGTACTTC
>TRBV27|TRBJ1-2|.|.
CASSSNSGPEGSGYTF
TGTGCCAGCAGTTCGAATTCCGGCCCCGAGGGGAGTGGCTACACCTTC
>TRBV30|TRBJ2-1|TRBD2|once
CAWKGLAGAGYNEQFF
TGTGCCTGGAAGGGACTAGCGGGAGCTGGATACAATGAGCAGTTCTTC
>TRBV5-4|TRBJ2-3|TRBD2|.
CASSPKERGGTDTQYF
TGTGCCAGCAGCCCCAAGGAGCGGGGGGGCACAGATACGCAGTATTTT
>TRBV10-1|TRBJ2-2|TRBD1|.
CASSDDGTGASGELFF
TGCGCCAGCAGTGATGATGGGACAGGGGCATCCGGGGAGCTGTTTTTT
>TRBV2|TRBJ2-5|TRBD1|.
CASRTGGAETQYF
TGTGCCAGCAGGACAGGGGGCGCGGAGACCCAGTACTTC
>TRBV7-8|TRBJ2-1|.|.
CASSSIVLGNEQFF
TGTGCCAGCAGCTCGATAGTATTAGGGAATGAGCAGTTCTTC
>TRBV11-3|TRBJ2-3|.|.
CASSPNAAQADTQYF
TGTGCCAGCAGCCCGAATGCGGCCCAAGCGGATACGCAGTATTTT